A single sample gave rise to the 23 T cell receptor beta chains below, sequenced in a study of spatial heterogeneity in lung cancer. Study-wide points: Expanded alpha and beta TCR counts within tumors tracked tumor mutation counts.

Via MiXCR, TCRdb re-called the 5' RACE reads, giving one row per CDR3 protein. This table has over 25,000 distinct CDR3 sequences, about 7.1% appearing once. The time point here: sample taken at primary tumor resection. No cognate antigen is known for these TCRs. The sequences come from lung tumor tissue, collected at surgery. Source of these receptors: a male donor with early-stage non-small cell lung cancer.

This clonotype was observed many times. The CDR3 DNA follows: TGCAGTGCTAGAGACCGAGGACTAGCGGGGGAAGACGAGCAGTACTTC. Translating it yields CSARDRGLAGEDEQYF. The chain is built from TRBV20-1 and TRBJ2-7; 13 bases match TRBD2. V gave up 0 bases and J gave up 5 bases; unmatched junction bases: 7. Germline-derived CDR1 and CDR2 are DFQATT and SNEGSKA (reference sequence). The CDR3 runs 16 residues.

There are many counts of this clonotype. J is TRBJ2-5 and V is TRBV20-1, with TRBD2 matching 8 bases. V lost 6 bases to trimming and J lost 5 bases; unmatched junction nucleotides: 8. Germline CDR1 and CDR2: DFQATT and SNEGSKA (reference sequence). The CDR3 is 13 residues long. The CDR3 sequence is CSAGQRGHETQYF. As DNA, the CDR3 is TGCAGTGCAGGCCAGCGGGGGCACGAGACCCAGTACTTC.

In its sample, this clonotype was seen a few times. The V and J genes are TRBV14 and TRBJ2-5, with 15 bases matching TRBD2. CDR1 is SGHDN, CDR2 FVKESK, per germline. Trimming cost V 2 bases and J 5 bases; bases outside gene matches: 6. The CDR3 has 17 residues. CDR3 bases: TGTGCCAGCAGCCAATTCGGGACTAGCGGGGGGCTGGAGACCCAGTACTTC. Translated, it gives CASSQFGTSGGLETQYF. Full variable domain (outside the CDR3, taken from reference TRBV14 and TRBJ2-5): EAGVTQFPSHSVIEKGQTVTLRCDPISGHDNLYWYRRVMGKEIKFLLHFVKESKQDESGMPNNRFLAERTGGTYSTLKVQPAELEDSGVYFCASSQFGTSGGLETQYFGPGTRLLVL.

Many counts were recorded for this clonotype. This chain joins TRBV5-1 and TRBJ2-2, with 7 bases matching TRBD1. The ends lost 5 bases at V and 5 bases at J; junction bases unmatched: 6. Germline CDR1 is SGHRS and CDR2 is YFSETQ. This CDR3 is 14 amino acids long. The CDR3 loop is CASSLLRGTGELFF. The DNA of the CDR3 is TGCGCCAGCAGTTTGCTCAGGGGGACCGGGGAGCTGTTTTTT.

This clonotype appeared many times. Without the conserved terminal phenylalanine or tryptophan, this CDR3 likely stems from a read error. The DNA is omitted, as the CDR3 cannot be located on it reliably, and the CDR3 follows TCRdb's listing. This chain connects TRBV12-3 or TRBV12-4 to TRBJ2-5; the table's D call TRBD2 went unverified against the DNA. The CDR3 is 16 amino acids in total, end residues counted. Here the CDR3 reads CASSWTSGGTYQETQY.

This clonotype was observed many times. The chain recombines TRBV29-1 with TRBJ2-5; D is unresolved. This CDR3 is built from 12 residues. Germline CDR1 reads SQVTM; CDR2 reads ANQGSEA. V was cut by 7 bases and J by 4 bases, with 13 bases left in between. The chain's CDR3 is CSANDGVETQYF. The CDR3 DNA follows: TGCAGCGCCAATGATGGGGTAGAGACCCAGTACTTC.

V is TRBV2 and J is TRBJ2-5, with a tentative D call TRBD2 (6 bases). The CDR3 is made up of 13 amino acids. V dropped 4 bases and J dropped 9 bases, with 15 bases sitting between them. CDR1 SNHLY and CDR2 FYNNEI come from the germline V gene. CDR3 loop: CASSGPLGEAQYF. DNA of the CDR3: TGTGCCAGCAGTGGACCCTTAGGGGAGGCCCAGTACTTC.

This clonotype has at least ten counts. The chain is built from TRBV20-1 and TRBJ1-1, with D unresolved. The CDR3 loop spans 12 amino acids. Germline CDR1 is DFQATT and CDR2 is SNEGSKA (reference sequence). Here the CDR3 DNA reads TGCAGCGGAGGACGAGTGAACACTGAAGCTTTCTTT. Residues: CSGGRVNTEAFF.

This clonotype occurred many times. This chain links TRBV20-1 with TRBJ2-7; 7 bases agree with TRBD1. Looked up from germline, CDR1 is DFQATT and CDR2 is SNEGSKA (reference sequence). CDR3 length: 14 residues. Losses at the gene ends were 3 bases for V and 2 bases for J; bases not matched to a gene: 7. CDR3 protein: CSASSGTDTYEQYF. CDR3 DNA sequence: TGCAGTGCTAGCTCCGGGACAGACACCTACGAGCAGTACTTC.

This clonotype was recorded at least ten times. The chain uses TRBV27 and TRBJ1-1, with a tentative D call TRBD1 (5 bases). CDR1 is MNHEY, CDR2 SMNVEV, per germline (reference sequence). Trimming stripped 2 bases from V and 4 bases from J, with 11 bases between. The CDR3 runs 14 residues. This chain's CDR3 is CASSLNGGSTEAFF. The CDR3 bases are TGTGCCAGCAGTTTAAATGGGGGTTCCACTGAAGCTTTCTTT.

For the CDR3, the DNA is TGTGCCAGCAGTTCGTATGCGGGACCCTATGGCTACACCTTC. Protein product: CASSSYAGPYGYTF. J is TRBJ1-2 and V is TRBV7-2; D possibly corresponds to TRBD1 (5 bases). V was shortened by 6 bases and J by 4 bases, with 15 bases between the two germline ends. The germline gives CDR1 SGHTA, CDR2 FQGNSA. The CDR3 runs 14 residues.

V usage is TRBV7-8 and J usage is TRBJ2-1; D may be TRBD1 (5 bases). Germline loops: CDR1 SGHVS, CDR2 FQNEAQ. CDR3 size: 12 residues. V was shortened by 3 bases and J by 9 bases, with 9 bases between the two germline ends. The CDR3 DNA reads TGTGCCAGCAGCTTCAGGGAACCTGAGCAGTTCTTC. This gives the protein CASSFREPEQFF.

Ten or more counts support this clonotype. The CDR3 DNA sequence: TGTGCCAGCAGCCAGGCACAGGTATCGGGGGAAAAACTGTTTTTT. It is translated as CASSQAQVSGEKLFF. The chain links TRBV6-5 to TRBJ1-4; D is possibly TRBD1 (5 bases). Germline CDR1 is MNHEY and CDR2 is SVGAGI. V lost 6 bases, J lost 8 bases, and 19 bases lay in between. The CDR3 is made up of 15 amino acids.

This clonotype was picked up many times. This chain connects TRBV11-2 to TRBJ1-2; D is undetermined. Germline assignment: CDR1 SGHAT and CDR2 FQNNGV. V was pared by 6 bases and J by 7 bases, with 9 bases between. The CDR3 covers 11 residues. The CDR3 reads CASSEGFGYTF. The CDR3 DNA reads TGTGCCAGCAGTGAGGGATTTGGCTACACCTTC.

This clonotype was found many times. The rearrangement joins TRBV7-8 to TRBJ1-3; 8 bases agree with TRBD1. Per the germline V gene, CDR1 is SGHVS and CDR2 is FQNEAQ. Germline trimming cut 1 base from V and 0 bases from J; bases unmatched to any gene: 5. The CDR3 covers 17 residues. The CDR3 region is CASSLGDRRLSGNTIYF. In nucleotides, the CDR3 is TGTGCCAGCAGCTTAGGGGACAGGCGACTCTCTGGAAACACCATATATTTT.

This clonotype was counted a few times. The V and J genes are TRBV6-1 and TRBJ2-1; the D gene is possibly TRBD1 (6 bases). Trimming pared 10 bases from V and 6 bases from J, leaving 16 bases between. This CDR3 region has 13 residues. Germline V gives CDR1 MNHNS, CDR2 SASEGT. The CDR3 bases are TGTGCCACCTACAGGGACACCTTCAATGAGCAGTTCTTC. Protein: CATYRDTFNEQFF.

The V gene is TRBV29-1, the J gene TRBJ1-1; unclear D gene. CDR1 is SQVTM, CDR2 ANQGSEA, per germline. V shed 5 bases and J shed 3 bases, with 13 bases lying between them. CDR3 size: 13 residues. The DNA of the CDR3 is TGCAGCGTTACCCTTCGCGGGGACACTGAAGCTTTCTTT. Encoded protein: CSVTLRGDTEAFF.

This clonotype was picked up many times. This chain links TRBV4-1 with TRBJ1-2; no clear D gene. The V gene's germline CDR1 is MGHRA and CDR2 YSYEKL. V dropped 1 base and J dropped 5 bases, with 14 bases sitting between them. The CDR3 runs to 15 residues. CDR3 bases: TGCGCCAGCAGCCAAGTGCCCGGAGCGGATTATGGCTACACCTTC. The encoded protein is CASSQVPGADYGYTF.

This clonotype was picked up many times. The chain links TRBV27 to TRBJ2-3; D call uncertain. V was shortened by 5 bases and J by 0 bases, with 15 bases between the two germline ends. The length of the CDR3 is 16 residues. Germline CDR1 reads MNHEY; CDR2 reads SMNVEV (reference sequence). The CDR3 sequence is CASSRNSAWSTDTQYF. CDR3 DNA sequence: TGTGCCAGCAGTAGAAACTCCGCTTGGAGCACAGATACGCAGTATTTT.

This clonotype occurred many times. This chain links TRBV28 with TRBJ2-7; 8 bases are a match to TRBD1. J was trimmed by 6 bases and V by 3 bases; bases with no gene match: 10. CDR1 is MDHEN, CDR2 SYDVKM, per germline. The CDR3 loop spans 15 amino acids. Here the CDR3 reads CASSLYGTGKAEQYF. In DNA form, the CDR3 reads TGTGCCAGCAGTTTGTACGGGACAGGCAAAGCCGAGCAGTACTTC.

V usage is TRBV28 and J usage is TRBJ2-5; possibly TRBD2 for D (5 bases). The CDR3 extends over 15 amino acids. V was shortened by 4 bases and J by 3 bases, with 15 bases between the two germline ends. Germline V CDR1 and CDR2: MDHEN, SYDVKM. CDR3 loop: CASSSLATTEETQYF. The CDR3 nucleotides read TGTGCCAGCAGTTCCCTGGCGACTACTGAAGAGACCCAGTACTTC.

The J gene is TRBJ2-7, the V gene TRBV20-1; 7 positions match TRBD1. Trimming removed 6 bases from V and 3 bases from J; junction bases left unmatched: 5. The CDR3 consists of 12 residues. Germline CDR1 and CDR2: DFQATT and SNEGSKA (reference sequence). The CDR3, as DNA: TGCAGTGCAACCACAGGGGACTACGAGCAGTACTTC. Protein sequence: CSATTGDYEQYF.

In its sample, this clonotype was seen a few times. CDR3 protein: CASSRGLHYEQYF. The CDR3 nucleotides are TGTGCCAGCAGTAGGGGGCTTCACTACGAGCAGTACTTC. The chain couples TRBV28 to TRBJ2-7; 7 nucleotides line up with TRBD1. This CDR3 is 13 amino acids long. The germline gives CDR1 MDHEN, CDR2 SYDVKM. V dropped 5 bases and J dropped 3; count of bases not matched to a gene: 4.